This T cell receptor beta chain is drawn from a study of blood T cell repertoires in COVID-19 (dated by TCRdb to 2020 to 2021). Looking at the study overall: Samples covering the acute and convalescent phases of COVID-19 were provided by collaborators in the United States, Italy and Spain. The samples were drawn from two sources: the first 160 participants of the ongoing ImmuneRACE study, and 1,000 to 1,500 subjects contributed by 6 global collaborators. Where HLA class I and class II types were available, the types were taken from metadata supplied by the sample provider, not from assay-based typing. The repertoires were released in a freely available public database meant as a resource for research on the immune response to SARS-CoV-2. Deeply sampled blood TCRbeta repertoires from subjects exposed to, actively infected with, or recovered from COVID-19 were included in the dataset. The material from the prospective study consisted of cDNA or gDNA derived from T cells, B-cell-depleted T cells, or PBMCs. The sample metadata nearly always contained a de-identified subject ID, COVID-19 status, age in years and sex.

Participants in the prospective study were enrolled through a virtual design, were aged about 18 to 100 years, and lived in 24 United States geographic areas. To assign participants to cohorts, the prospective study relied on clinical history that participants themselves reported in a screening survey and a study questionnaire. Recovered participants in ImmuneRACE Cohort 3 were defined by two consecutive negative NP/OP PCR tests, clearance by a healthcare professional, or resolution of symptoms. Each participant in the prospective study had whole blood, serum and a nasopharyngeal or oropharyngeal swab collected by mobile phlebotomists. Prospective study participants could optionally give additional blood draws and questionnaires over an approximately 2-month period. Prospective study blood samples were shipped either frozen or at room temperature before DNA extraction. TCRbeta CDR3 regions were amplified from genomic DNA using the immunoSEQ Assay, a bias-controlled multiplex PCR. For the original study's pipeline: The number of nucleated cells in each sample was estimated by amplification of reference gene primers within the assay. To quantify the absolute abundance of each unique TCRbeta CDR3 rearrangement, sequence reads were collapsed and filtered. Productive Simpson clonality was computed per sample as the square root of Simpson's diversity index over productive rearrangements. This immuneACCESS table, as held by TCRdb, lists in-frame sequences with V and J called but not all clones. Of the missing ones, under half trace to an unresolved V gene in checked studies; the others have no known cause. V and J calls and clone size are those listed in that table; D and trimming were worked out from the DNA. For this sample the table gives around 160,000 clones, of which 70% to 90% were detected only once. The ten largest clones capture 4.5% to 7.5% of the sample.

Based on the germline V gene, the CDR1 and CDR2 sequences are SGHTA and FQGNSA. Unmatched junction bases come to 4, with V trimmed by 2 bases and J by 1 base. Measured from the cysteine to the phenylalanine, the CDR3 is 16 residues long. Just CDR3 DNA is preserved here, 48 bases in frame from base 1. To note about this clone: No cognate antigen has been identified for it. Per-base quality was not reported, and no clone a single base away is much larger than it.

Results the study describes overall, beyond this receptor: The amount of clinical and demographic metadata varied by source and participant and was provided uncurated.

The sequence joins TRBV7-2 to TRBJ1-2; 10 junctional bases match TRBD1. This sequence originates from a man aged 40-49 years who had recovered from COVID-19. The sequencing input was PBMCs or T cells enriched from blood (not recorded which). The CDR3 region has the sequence CASSLKGTGVNYGYTF. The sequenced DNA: TGTGCCAGCAGCTTAAAAGGGACAGGGGTTAACTATGGCTACACCTTC.